This entry concerns a single TCR beta chain. The repertoire was sequenced with immunoSEQ multiplex PCR; TCRdb's copy has only in-frame clones and lacks some. This table holds 80,000 to 100,000 clones, 87% found once. The data derive from a study of cytomegalovirus exposure and HLA in healthy donors. The sample taken for sequencing was PBMCs. The source of this sequence is a man younger than 30 in good health and CMV-seropositive.

CDR3 nucleotide sequence: TGCGCCAGCAGCCAAATAGCGGGTACCGAGACCCAGTACTTC. It yields the protein CASSQIAGTETQYF. J is TRBJ2-5 and V is TRBV4-1, with 7 bases lining up with TRBD2. This CDR3 is built from 14 residues. Germline-derived CDR1 and CDR2 are MGHRA and YSYEKL. Germline trimming cut 2 bases from V and 5 bases from J; bases unmatched to any gene: 5.